This is a list of T cell receptor beta chains from one sample in a study of monozygotic twins with inflammatory bowel disease. Using the 5' RACE reads, TCRdb records one entry per CDR3 protein without DNA. This sample's table reports about 330,000 distinct CDR3 sequences. The specimen was blood. These receptors all come from a human donor with ulcerative colitis or Crohn's disease, or a healthy co-twin of an affected twin (not recorded which). The CDR3 runs from the conserved cysteine through the conserved F or W.

length	V	J	CDR3
15	TRBV6-1	TRBJ1-6	CASSEIPGDNSPLHF
16	TRBV28	TRBJ1-5	CASSLSGQGGDQPQHF
15	TRBV7-8	TRBJ2-1	CASSSEGFRYNEQFF
15	TRBV12-3/TRBV12-4	TRBJ1-2	CASSLEDRGTSGYTF
15	TRBV20-1	TRBJ2-1	CSARDLELAINEQFF
15	TRBV7-2	TRBJ2-5	CASSLDRKKQETQYF
16	TRBV6-5	TRBJ1-6	CASSYSSPGSDSPLHF
15	TRBV6-4	TRBJ2-3	CASSATSFYSDTQYF
13	TRBV10-3	TRBJ1-5	CAIRDTFQQPQHF
18	TRBV6-1	TRBJ2-7	CASSGKGTGALNNYEQYF
13	TRBV5-1	TRBJ2-7	CASSLRDRDEQYF
16	TRBV7-8	TRBJ2-2	CASSLGGGANTGELFF
15	TRBV12-3/TRBV12-4	TRBJ1-5	CASSKDGFSNQPQHF
15	TRBV20-1	TRBJ2-1	CSAPNPAAASHEQFF
16	TRBV7-9	TRBJ1-4	CASSPQAGGINEKLFF
16	TRBV28	TRBJ1-1	CASRLSQGQGDTEAFF
15	TRBV18	TRBJ2-1	CASSPVTSGYNEQFF
14	TRBV4-1	TRBJ2-5	CASSQDGGRETQYF
14	TRBV7-2	TRBJ2-7	CASSWAGDYEEQYF
12	TRBV3-1	TRBJ2-7	CASSQAEGEQYF
14	TRBV27	TRBJ1-2	CASSFGRGDYGYTF
12	TRBV20-1	TRBJ1-2	CSAPTGSYGYTF
14	TRBV3-1	TRBJ2-1	CASSQGRSGNEQFF
13	TRBV4-3	TRBJ2-3	CASRERPTDTQYF
14	TRBV7-2	TRBJ2-3	CASSSRDSTDTQYF
17	TRBV5-4	TRBJ2-2	CASSLSGGLANTGELFF
17	TRBV5-1	TRBJ2-2	CASSLGAATGYPGELFF
18	TRBV11-2	TRBJ2-3	CASSFPPQAAGGRSTQYF
17	TRBV24-1	TRBJ2-4	CATSDGGQGRAKNMQYF
13	TRBV6-5	TRBJ1-2	CASSPTLFYGYTF
16	TRBV4-1	TRBJ1-5	CASSQDLNRGEQPQHF
16	TRBV7-9	TRBJ2-5	CASSPTRSPTQETQYF
14	TRBV5-1	TRBJ2-5	CASSLASSQETQYF
15	TRBV20-1	TRBJ2-2	CSADPQVGPTGELFF
14	TRBV5-4	TRBJ2-7	CASSKGLSAYEQYF
12	TRBV20-1	TRBJ1-5	CSASGRGQPQHF
16	TRBV5-1	TRBJ2-1	CASILGGRGIHNEQFF
15	TRBV6-2/TRBV6-3	TRBJ1-5	CASSYVTGRNQPQHF
18	TRBV14	TRBJ2-7	CASSQDLGLATPYYEQYF
16	TRBV27	TRBJ1-2	CASSLSRGQGHYGYTF
18	TRBV19	TRBJ2-1	CASSINIGGTGALNEQFF